Listed below are T cell receptor beta chains from one sample, sequenced in a study of blood T cell repertoires in COVID-19. Produced via immunoSEQ multiplex PCR; TCRdb's table is partial and in-frame only. In the table there are about 90,000 clones, approximately 75% of which are singletons. What was sequenced was peripheral blood. The source is a human donor in a cohort sampled during active COVID-19. Both conserved end residues are part of each CDR3. A D gene is named only where the DNA matches it firmly. The size entry is marked missing in some rows and otherwise reads once, few, many or a size class.

TRBJ1-5 . TRBV24-1 . 16 TGTGCCACCAGTGATGGAAGGCGCGGAGGAATCCAGCCCCAGCATTTT CATSDGRRGGIQPQHF
TRBJ2-7 TRBD1 TRBV6-2/TRBV6-3 many 16 TGTGCCAGCAGTTTAAACCGGGACAGGGTTCCCTACGAGCAGTACTTC CASSLNRDRVPYEQYF
TRBJ2-1 TRBD2 TRBV2 . 15 TGTGCCAGCAGCGGAACTAGCGGGGGGGCCGAAGAGCAGTTCTTC CASSGTSGGAEEQFF
TRBJ2-2 TRBD2 TRBV2 once 18 TGTGCCAGCAGGAAGGGGAGCGGGGGGCCCTGGAACACCGGGGAGCTGTTTTTT CASRKGSGGPWNTGELFF
TRBJ1-2 . TRBV24-1 . 17 TGTGCCACCAGTGATTTGGGTGTAAAAACAGGGTTACGTGGCTACACCTTC CATSDLGVKTGLRGYTF
TRBJ1-3 . TRBV5-1 . 16 TGCGCCAGCAGCTTGGGGGGCGGTTATTCTGGAAACACCATATATTTT CASSLGGGYSGNTIYF
TRBJ2-1 . TRBV5-1 . 14 TGCGCCAGCAGCTTGTTAGGGACAAACAATGAGCAGTTCTTC CASSLLGTNNEQFF
TRBJ1-2 . TRBV5-1 once 13 TGCGCCAGCAGTAACGAGAATACCTATGGCTACACCTTC CASSNENTYGYTF
TRBJ2-3 TRBD1 TRBV27 few 13 TGTGCCAGCAGTCAAGGGGGCGTAGATACGCAGTATTTT CASSQGGVDTQYF
TRBJ2-2 . TRBV10-3 . 16 TGTGCCATCAGTGAGTTAGGGGTCCGTTCCACCGGGGAGCTGTTTTTT CAISELGVRSTGELFF
TRBJ1-2 TRBD1 TRBV6-2/TRBV6-3 . 14 TGTGCCAGCAGTACCTCAGGGGGCGTCTATGGCTACACCTTC CASSTSGGVYGYTF
TRBJ2-7 TRBD1 TRBV18 . 14 TGTGCCAGCTCCCAAAGGACAGGGGTCAACGAGCAGTACTTC CASSQRTGVNEQYF
TRBJ1-3 . TRBV20-1 . 13 TGCAGTGCTAGTCCAGGGACTGGAAACACCATATATTTT CSASPGTGNTIYF
TRBJ2-1 TRBD2 TRBV4-1 few 17 TGCGCCAGCAGCCAAGATTTCCCGGGGGGCTCCTACAATGAGCAGTTCTTC CASSQDFPGGSYNEQFF
TRBJ1-1 . TRBV6-4 once 14 TGTGCCAGCAGTGATGGACAGATGAACACTGAAGCTTTCTTT CASSDGQMNTEAFF
TRBJ1-6 . TRBV27 once 19 TGTGCCAGCAGGCCGGGTCGCGTTTCCTTGAGCTCCTATAATTCACCCCTCCACTTT CASRPGRVSLSSYNSPLHF
TRBJ1-5 . TRBV4-2 . 15 TGTGCCAGCAGCCGGCCTGACTCCAGCAATCAGCCCCAGCATTTT CASSRPDSSNQPQHF
TRBJ2-7 . TRBV7-2 . 15 TGTGCCAGCAGCTTAAGCGCCCCGACTCGCACGGAGCAGTACTTC CASSLSAPTRTEQYF
TRBJ1-6 TRBD1 TRBV10-1 . 15 TGCGCCACCCTATGGGGACAGGGGGCCGATTCACCCCTCCACTTT CATLWGQGADSPLHF
TRBJ2-1 TRBD2 TRBV5-4 . 17 TGTGCCAGCAGTCCAAAACTAGCGGGGGCAACCTACAATGAGCAGTTCTTC CASSPKLAGATYNEQFF
TRBJ2-7 . TRBV5-4 . 13 TGTGCCAGCGGTGGCGGGGACTCCTACGAGCAGTACTTC CASGGGDSYEQYF
TRBJ2-5 . TRBV24-1 . 15 TGTGCCACCAGTGATTTGGCAGGGGAACGAGAGACCCAGTACTTC CATSDLAGERETQYF
TRBJ2-7 TRBD1 TRBV5-1 . 18 TGCGCCAGCAGCTTGATCCTCTTAGGGGGCGAGTTAGTCTACGAGCAGTACTTC CASSLILLGGELVYEQYF
TRBJ1-4 . TRBV21-1 . 20 TGTGCCAGCAGCAAATGTTCCGGAACAGGGGGGAAGAAAACTAATGAAAAACTGTTTTTT CASSKCSGTGGKKTNEKLFF
TRBJ1-1 . TRBV28 . 12 TGTGCCAGCAGACTACAGAACACTGAAGCTTTCTTT CASRLQNTEAFF
TRBJ2-1 . TRBV30 . 15 TGTGCCCGACGCGGAGGGTTGGGGTTAGACAATGAGCAGTTCTTC CARRGGLGLDNEQFF
TRBJ1-1 . TRBV27 few 12 TGTGCCAGCAGCACCCTTGGGGGGTCCGCTTTCTTT CASSTLGGSAFF
TRBJ2-7 TRBD1 TRBV10-2 . 14 TGCGCCAGCAGTCAACCGGGACAGGGATACGAGCAGTACTTC CASSQPGQGYEQYF
TRBJ1-2 . TRBV29-1 . 11 TGCAGCGTTGACAGGGCCGGAGGCTACACCTTC CSVDRAGGYTF
TRBJ1-4 . TRBV4-1 . 13 TGCGCCAGCAGCCCACAGTATAATGAAAAACTGTTTTTT CASSPQYNEKLFF
TRBJ2-3 . TRBV6-5 . 13 TGTGCCACAATTAGCCCTCACACAGATACGCAGTATTTT CATISPHTDTQYF